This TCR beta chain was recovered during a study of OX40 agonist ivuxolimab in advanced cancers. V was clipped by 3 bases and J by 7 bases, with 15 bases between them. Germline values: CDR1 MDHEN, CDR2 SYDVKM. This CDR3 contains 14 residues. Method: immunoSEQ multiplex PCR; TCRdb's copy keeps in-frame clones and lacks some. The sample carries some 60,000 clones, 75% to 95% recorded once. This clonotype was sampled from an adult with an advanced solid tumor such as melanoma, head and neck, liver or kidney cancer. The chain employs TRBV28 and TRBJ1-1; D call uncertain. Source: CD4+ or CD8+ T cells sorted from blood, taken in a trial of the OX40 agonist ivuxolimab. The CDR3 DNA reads TGTGCCAGCAGTTTTAAGTACTCTGCTAGTGAAGCTTTCTTT. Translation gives CASSFKYSASEAFF. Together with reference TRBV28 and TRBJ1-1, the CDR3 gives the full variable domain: DVKVTQSSRYLVKRTGEKVFLECVQDMDHENMFWYRQDPGLGLRLIYFSYDVKMKEKGDIPEGYSVSREKKERFSLILESASTNQTSMYLCASSFKYSASEAFFGQGTRLTVV.